One sample yielded the 30 T cell receptor beta chains listed below, sequenced in a study of blood T cell repertoires in COVID-19. Profiled with immunoSEQ multiplex PCR; TCRdb holds only in-frame clones, not every one. The data contain 130,000 or so clones, about four fifths of them singletons. The sample was peripheral blood. The receptors were sampled from a man aged 55-75 years with acute or convalescent COVID-19.

V gene TRBV2 combines with J gene TRBJ2-7; 8 bases are a match to TRBD1. Germline V lookup: CDR1 SNHLY, CDR2 FYNNEI. This CDR3 contains 15 residues. After removal of 6 bases from V and 3 bases from J, the junction contained 10 bases not matched to a gene. The CDR3 protein is CASRIRTGLIYEQYF. The CDR3 nucleotides read TGTGCCAGCAGGATAAGGACAGGGCTAATCTACGAGCAGTACTTC.

J is TRBJ1-2 and V is TRBV27, with a tentative D call TRBD1 (5 bases). The CDR3 length is 15 residues. Germline V gene lookup returns CDR1 MNHEY and CDR2 SMNVEV (reference sequence). V was pared by 5 bases and J by 1 base, with 14 bases between. CDR3 sequence: CASSLRQTFNYGYTF. For the CDR3, the DNA is TGTGCCAGCAGTCTTCGACAGACTTTTAACTATGGCTACACCTTC.

This clone was detected only a few times. The genes are TRBV6-1 and TRBJ1-1, with TRBD1 as a possible D gene (5 bases). Germline CDR1 and CDR2: MNHNS and SASEGT. The V end was cut by 3 bases, the J end by 1 base, with 15 bases between. This CDR3 region has 16 residues. In DNA form, the CDR3 reads TGTGCCAGCAGTGACGCCTACAGGCGCGGGAACACTGAAGCTTTCTTT. This codes for CASSDAYRRGNTEAFF.

The chain recombines TRBV28 with TRBJ1-1, with 7 positions matching TRBD1. Germline V lookup: CDR1 MDHEN, CDR2 SYDVKM. The CDR3 is 15 amino acids. V shed 6 bases and J 0 bases; nucleotides not matched to a gene: 7. The CDR3 reads CASRPGTVLNTEAFF. In DNA form, the CDR3 reads TGTGCCAGCAGACCAGGGACAGTACTGAACACTGAAGCTTTCTTT. The variable domain in full, with the rest retrieved from reference TRBV28 and TRBJ1-1, is DVKVTQSSRYLVKRTGEKVFLECVQDMDHENMFWYRQDPGLGLRLIYFSYDVKMKEKGDIPEGYSVSREKKERFSLILESASTNQTSMYLCASRPGTVLNTEAFFGQGTRLTVV.

The chain uses TRBV19 and TRBJ2-1, with 8 bases matching TRBD1. V trimming: 6 bases; J trimming: 5 bases; junction bases outside the gene matches: 6. The CDR3 spans 14 residues. Germline V CDR1 and CDR2: LNHDA, SQIVND (reference sequence). CDR3 in DNA: TGTGCCAGTAGGAGACAGGGGAGGCACAATGAGCAGTTCTTC. Translation gives CASRRQGRHNEQFF. Combining the CDR3 with reference TRBV19 and TRBJ2-1 gives the whole variable domain DGGITQSPKYLFRKEGQNVTLSCEQNLNHDAMYWYRQDPGQGLRLIYYSQIVNDFQKGDIAEGYSVSREKKESFPLTVTSAQKNPTAFYLCASRRQGRHNEQFFGPGTRLTVL.

The V and J genes are TRBV19 and TRBJ1-1, with a possible D match to TRBD1 (5 bases). Trimming shortened V by 3 bases and J by 1 base, and 9 bases separated the two germline ends. The germline V gene encodes CDR1 LNHDA and CDR2 SQIVND (reference sequence). The CDR3 is 14 residues long. In DNA form, the CDR3 reads TGTGCCAGTAGTATGTGGGGCCCGAACACTGAAGCTTTCTTT. Translated: CASSMWGPNTEAFF. Together with reference TRBV19 and TRBJ1-1, the CDR3 gives the full variable domain: DGGITQSPKYLFRKEGQNVTLSCEQNLNHDAMYWYRQDPGQGLRLIYYSQIVNDFQKGDIAEGYSVSREKKESFPLTVTSAQKNPTAFYLCASSMWGPNTEAFFGQGTRLTVV.

The chain recombines TRBV14 with TRBJ1-1; TRBD1 might be the D (5 bases). V gave up 2 bases and J gave up 1 base, with 17 bases separating them. The germline V gene has CDR1 SGHDN and CDR2 FVKESK. CDR3 length equals 17 residues. This chain's CDR3 is CASSQSSLGTGNTEAFF. CDR3 sequence (DNA): TGTGCCAGCAGCCAATCTAGTTTGGGAACAGGGAACACTGAAGCTTTCTTT.

Remarks on this clone: In the same sample, other DNA sequences code for this CDR3. The chain links TRBV5-1 to TRBJ2-7; TRBD1 matches 9 bases. The ends lost 3 bases at V and 5 bases at J; junction bases unmatched: 6. This CDR3 comprises 14 residues. Germline V lookup: CDR1 SGHRS, CDR2 YFSETQ. Written as DNA, the CDR3 is TGCGCCAGCAGCTCCCCGGGACAGGGCCACGAGCAGTACTTC. This gives the protein CASSSPGQGHEQYF. Full variable domain (missing parts from reference TRBV5-1 and TRBJ2-7): KAGVTQTPRYLIKTRGQQVTLSCSPISGHRSVSWYQQTPGQGLQFLFEYFSETQRNKGNFPGRFSGRQFSNSRSEMNVSTLELGDSALYLCASSSPGQGHEQYFGPGTRLTVT.

This clone has more than one count but fewer than ten. V and J are TRBV9 and TRBJ1-1; D might be TRBD1 (6 bases). This CDR3 comprises 14 residues. CDR1 is SGDLS and CDR2 is YYNGEE in the germline V gene. V shed 2 bases and J shed 4 bases, with 12 bases lying between them. The CDR3 region has the DNA TGTGCCAGCAGCGTTGGACAGTGGGGCACTGAAGCTTTCTTT. Protein: CASSVGQWGTEAFF.

V is TRBV15 and J is TRBJ1-1, with D unresolved. V lost 0 bases and J 3 bases, leaving 5 bases between the germline ends. This CDR3 spans 13 amino acids. CDR1 is LNHNV, CDR2 YYDKDF, per germline (reference sequence). The CDR3 DNA reads TGTGCCACCAGCAGAGAACTAGACACTGAAGCTTTCTTT. Protein product: CATSRELDTEAFF.

The chain has TRBV7-2 and TRBJ1-5; a weak D match, TRBD1 (5 bases). From germline, CDR1 is SGHTA and CDR2 FQGNSA. CDR3 length: 14 amino acids. Trimming took off 0 bases at V and 8 bases at J, with 11 bases between the two ends. The CDR3 DNA follows: TGTGCCAGCAGCTTAGCGGGGGGTTGGGAGCCCCAGCATTTT. Protein: CASSLAGGWEPQHF.

The chain carries TRBV27 and TRBJ2-3; weak D call: TRBD2 (7 bases). The CDR3 runs to 15 residues. Trimming shortened V by 2 bases and J by 3 bases, and 12 bases separated the two germline ends. Germline assignment: CDR1 MNHEY and CDR2 SMNVEV (reference sequence). CDR3 sequence: CASSLRGGRTDTQYF. DNA of the CDR3: TGTGCCAGCAGTTTAAGGGGGGGTCGGACAGATACGCAGTATTTT.

The J gene is TRBJ1-2, the V gene TRBV27; D uncertain. Germline loops: CDR1 MNHEY, CDR2 SMNVEV (reference sequence). The CDR3 runs to 15 residues. Trimming stripped 5 bases from V and 4 bases from J, with 17 bases between. This CDR3 reads CASSPSADWGYGYTF. As DNA, the CDR3 is TGTGCCAGCAGTCCCTCGGCGGACTGGGGCTATGGCTACACCTTC.

The genes are TRBV5-1 and TRBJ2-7; tentatively, D is TRBD2 (6 bases). There are 13 residues in the CDR3. The V gene's germline CDR1 is SGHRS and CDR2 YFSETQ. The V end lost 2 bases, the J end lost 7 bases, and 13 bases lay between the germline ends. The CDR3 is CASSLKPREEQYF. The CDR3 region has the DNA TGCGCCAGCAGCTTAAAGCCCCGGGAGGAGCAGTACTTC.

The chain has TRBV5-1 and TRBJ1-2; D perhaps matches TRBD1 (5 bases). The CDR3 has 12 amino acids. The germline gives CDR1 SGHRS, CDR2 YFSETQ. The ends were cut back, 0 bases at V and 7 bases at J, with 7 bases in the middle. Here the CDR3 reads CASSLVGGGYTF. The CDR3 bases are TGCGCCAGCAGCTTGGTCGGGGGTGGCTACACCTTC.

This clone was detected only once. This sequence joins TRBV9 and TRBJ2-1, with 9 bases identical to TRBD2. J gave up 2 bases and V 0 bases, and 3 bases lay outside the gene matches. The germline V gene encodes CDR1 SGDLS and CDR2 YYNGEE. The CDR3 extends over 16 amino acids. The CDR3 is CASSVASGKAYNEQFF. The DNA for the CDR3 is TGTGCCAGCAGCGTAGCTAGCGGGAAGGCCTACAATGAGCAGTTCTTC.

The chain recombines TRBV18 with TRBJ2-2; D may be TRBD1 (5 bases). The CDR3 contains 15 residues. Trimming took off 2 bases at V and 6 bases at J, with 13 bases between the two ends. CDR1 and CDR2 from the germline V gene are KGHSH and LQKENI. This chain's CDR3 is CASSPLGTQAGELFF. The DNA for the CDR3 is TGTGCCAGCTCACCATTAGGAACACAGGCCGGGGAGCTGTTTTTT.

The genes are TRBV10-3 and TRBJ2-5; D might be TRBD2 (6 bases). There are 15 residues in the CDR3. CDR1 is ENHRY, CDR2 SYGVKD, per germline. Trimming took off 0 bases at V and 5 bases at J, with 13 bases between the two ends. The CDR3 here is CAISESISGAETQYF. CDR3 DNA: TGTGCCATCAGTGAGTCGATTAGCGGTGCGGAGACCCAGTACTTC.

This chain links TRBV3-1 (or the pseudogene TRBV3-2) with TRBJ2-4; the D gene is possibly TRBD2 (6 bases). CDR1 and CDR2 (germline): LGHDT, YNNKEL (reference sequence). Trimming took off 2 bases at V and 7 bases at J, with 12 bases between the two ends. This CDR3 spans 14 amino acids. The CDR3 bases are TGTGCCAGCAGCCAACTCGTGGAGGGTAACATTCAGTACTTC. Translation gives CASSQLVEGNIQYF.

This clone has just a few counts. The chain has TRBV7-9 and TRBJ2-5; unclear D gene. The CDR3 is 14 amino acids. Germline lookup yields CDR1 SEHNR and CDR2 FQNEAQ (reference sequence). V lost 2 bases, J lost 5 bases, and 12 bases lay in between. The DNA of the CDR3 is TGTGCCAGCAGCTTAAACGGAGTCCGGGAGACCCAGTACTTC. It codes for CASSLNGVRETQYF.

The genes are TRBV6-5 and TRBJ1-2; D unresolved. The V end lost 7 bases, the J end lost 8 bases, and 23 bases lay between the germline ends. The CDR3 is 15 residues long. In germline, CDR1 is MNHEY, CDR2 SVGAGI. The CDR3 spells CASTKRGQALRGYTF. CDR3 sequence (DNA): TGTGCCAGCACAAAGCGGGGTCAGGCCCTCCGGGGCTACACCTTC.

V usage is TRBV12-3 or TRBV12-4 and J usage is TRBJ2-7; 8 bases map to TRBD1. CDR3 length: 13 residues. The V gene end was trimmed by 3 bases and the J gene end by 6 bases; junction bases not matched to a gene: 4. CDR3 nucleotide sequence: TGTGCCAGCAGTTTTCGGACAGGGATCGAGCAGTACTTC. Its protein product is CASSFRTGIEQYF.

The chain joins TRBV5-1 to TRBJ2-5; TRBD2 aligns across 8 bases. V was pared by 4 bases and J by 7 bases, with 18 bases of the junction left unmatched. Germline CDR1 is SGHRS and CDR2 is YFSETQ. The CDR3 runs to 17 residues. The CDR3 DNA is TGCGCCAGCAGCCCACGCGGATCGGGCAGCGGGAGCGGGACCCAGTACTTC. Encoded protein: CASSPRGSGSGSGTQYF.

V is TRBV10-2 and J is TRBJ2-5; 8 nucleotides agree with TRBD1. The V segment lost 6 bases and the J segment 0 bases; nucleotides outside the gene matches: 3. Germline V lookup: CDR1 WSHSY, CDR2 SAAADI. The CDR3 length is 14 residues. In nucleotides, the CDR3 is TGCGCCAGCAGGGAGACAGGGGACCAAGAGACCCAGTACTTC. Its translation: CASRETGDQETQYF.

This clone occurred a few times. The chain employs TRBV29-1 and TRBJ2-4; 7 nucleotides line up with TRBD1. Germline V gene data show CDR1 as SQVTM and CDR2 as ANQGSEA. Unmatched junction bases numbered 3, after V lost 6 bases and J lost 4 bases. There are 12 residues in the CDR3. This CDR3 reads CSVRGSKNIQYF. The CDR3 coding sequence is TGCAGCGTCAGGGGGTCAAAAAACATTCAGTACTTC.

In nucleotides, the CDR3 is TGTGCCAGCAGCTTCAGGGGTACTAACACCTACGAGCAGTACTTC. Amino acid sequence: CASSFRGTNTYEQYF. V gene TRBV5-6 combines with J gene TRBJ2-7; TRBD1 might be the D (6 bases). Germline V gene sequence: CDR1 SGHDT, CDR2 YYEEEE. This CDR3 is built from 15 residues. V was clipped by 2 bases and J by 2 bases, with 14 bases between them.

This chain connects TRBV7-3 to TRBJ2-7, with D maybe TRBD1 (5 bases). The CDR3 consists of 13 residues. The germline CDR1 and CDR2 sequences are SGHTA and FQGTGA. Trimming stripped 5 bases from V and 5 bases from J, with 13 bases between. The CDR3 DNA follows: TGTGCCAGCAGCATGACAGATCTCGACGAGCAGTACTTC. Protein: CASSMTDLDEQYF.

This clone was picked up a small number of times. This sequence joins TRBV3-1 (or the pseudogene TRBV3-2) and TRBJ1-1, with 7 bases identical to TRBD1. The CDR3 consists of 14 residues. Germline V gene data show CDR1 as LGHDT and CDR2 as YNNKEL (reference sequence). Unmatched junction bases numbered 6, after V lost 3 bases and J lost 5 bases. The DNA of the CDR3 is TGTGCCAGCAGCCATGTTGACAGGGTGACTGAAGCTTTCTTT. Protein sequence: CASSHVDRVTEAFF.

V usage is TRBV2 and J usage is TRBJ1-2; 8 positions match TRBD1. The CDR3 is made up of 13 amino acids. V was clipped by 6 bases and J by 8 bases; unmatched bases: 8. The germline V gene has CDR1 SNHLY and CDR2 FYNNEI. CDR3 DNA: TGTGCCAGCAGCCTGACAGGGGTTGAGGGCTACACCTTC. Encoded protein: CASSLTGVEGYTF.

The chain uses TRBV19 and TRBJ1-1; 7 positions match TRBD1. CDR1 is LNHDA, CDR2 SQIVND, per germline (reference sequence). With 4 bases clipped from V and 4 bases from J, the junction kept 9 bases outside the gene matches. The CDR3 sequence is 15 residues long. CDR3 in amino acids: CASSTSAAGGTEAFF. In DNA form, the CDR3 reads TGTGCCAGTAGTACCTCGGCTGCAGGGGGCACTGAAGCTTTCTTT.